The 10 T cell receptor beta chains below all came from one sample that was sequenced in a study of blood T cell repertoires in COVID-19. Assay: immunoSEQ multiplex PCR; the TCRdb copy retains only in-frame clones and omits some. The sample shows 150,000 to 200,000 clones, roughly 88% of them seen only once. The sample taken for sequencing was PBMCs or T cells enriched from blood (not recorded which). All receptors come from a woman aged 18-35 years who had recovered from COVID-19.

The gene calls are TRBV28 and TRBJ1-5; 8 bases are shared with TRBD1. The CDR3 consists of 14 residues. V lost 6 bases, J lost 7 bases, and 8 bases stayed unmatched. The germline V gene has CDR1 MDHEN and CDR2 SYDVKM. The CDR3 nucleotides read TGTGCCAGCAGCCCTGACAGGGGTGGCCAGCCCCAGCATTTT. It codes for CASSPDRGGQPQHF.

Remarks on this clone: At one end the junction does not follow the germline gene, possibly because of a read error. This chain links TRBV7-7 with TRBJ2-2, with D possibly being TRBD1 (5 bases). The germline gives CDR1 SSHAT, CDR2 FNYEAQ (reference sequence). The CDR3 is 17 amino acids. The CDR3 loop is CASSFFPPQGNTGELFF. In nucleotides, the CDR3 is TGTGCTAGCAGCTTTTTCCCCCCCCAGGGGAACACCGGGGAGCTGTTTTTT.

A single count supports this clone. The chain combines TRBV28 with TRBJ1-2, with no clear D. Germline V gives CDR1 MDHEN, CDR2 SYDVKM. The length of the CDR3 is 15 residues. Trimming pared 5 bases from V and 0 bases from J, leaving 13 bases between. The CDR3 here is CASSPPTTANYGYTF. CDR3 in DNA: TGTGCCAGCAGTCCACCGACAACCGCTAACTATGGCTACACCTTC.

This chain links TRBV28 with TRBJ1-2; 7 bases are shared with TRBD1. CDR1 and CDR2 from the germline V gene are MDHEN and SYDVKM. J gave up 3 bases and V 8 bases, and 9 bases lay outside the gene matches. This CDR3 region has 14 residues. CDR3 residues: CASGDPGQYYGYTF. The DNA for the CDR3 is TGTGCCAGCGGGGATCCGGGACAGTACTATGGCTACACCTTC.

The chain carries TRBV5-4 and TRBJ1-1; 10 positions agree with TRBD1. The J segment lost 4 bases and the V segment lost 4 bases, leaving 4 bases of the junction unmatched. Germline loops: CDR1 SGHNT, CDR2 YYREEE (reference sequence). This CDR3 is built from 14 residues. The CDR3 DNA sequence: TGTGCCAGCAGCCCCGGACAGGGGGGCACTGAAGCTTTCTTT. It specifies CASSPGQGGTEAFF.

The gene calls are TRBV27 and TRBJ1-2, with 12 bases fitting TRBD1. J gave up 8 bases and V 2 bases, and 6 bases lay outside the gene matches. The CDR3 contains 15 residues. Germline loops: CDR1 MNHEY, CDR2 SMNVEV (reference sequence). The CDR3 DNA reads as TGTGCCAGCAGTTTACGGGGACAGGGGGCGCGGGGCTACACCTTC. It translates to CASSLRGQGARGYTF.

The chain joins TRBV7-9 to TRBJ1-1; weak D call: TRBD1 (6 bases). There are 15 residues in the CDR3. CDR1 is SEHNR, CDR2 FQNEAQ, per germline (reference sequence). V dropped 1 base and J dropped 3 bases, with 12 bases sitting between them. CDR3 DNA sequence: TGTGCCAGCAGCTTAGGTGGACAGCGCCACACTGAAGCTTTCTTT. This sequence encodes CASSLGGQRHTEAFF.

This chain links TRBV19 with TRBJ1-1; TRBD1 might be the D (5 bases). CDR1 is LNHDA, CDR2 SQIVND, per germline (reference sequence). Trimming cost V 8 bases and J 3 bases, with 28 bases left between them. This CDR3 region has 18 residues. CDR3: CASPPETEIQGVDTEAFF. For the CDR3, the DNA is TGTGCCAGTCCGCCCGAGACAGAGATTCAAGGGGTCGACACTGAAGCTTTCTTT.

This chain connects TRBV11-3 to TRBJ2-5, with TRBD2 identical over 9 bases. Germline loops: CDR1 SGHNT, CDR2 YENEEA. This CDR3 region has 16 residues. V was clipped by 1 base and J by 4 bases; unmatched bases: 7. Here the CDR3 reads CASSLGAGGRGETQYF. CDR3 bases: TGTGCCAGCAGCTTAGGGGCGGGGGGGCGCGGAGAGACCCAGTACTTC.

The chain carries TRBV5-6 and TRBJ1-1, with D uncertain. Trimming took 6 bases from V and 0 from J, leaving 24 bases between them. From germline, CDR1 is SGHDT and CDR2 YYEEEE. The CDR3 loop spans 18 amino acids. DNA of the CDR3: TGTGCCAGCATTTGGGGAGGTGGTAGGGTCGGGATGAACACTGAAGCTTTCTTT. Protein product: CASIWGGGRVGMNTEAFF.